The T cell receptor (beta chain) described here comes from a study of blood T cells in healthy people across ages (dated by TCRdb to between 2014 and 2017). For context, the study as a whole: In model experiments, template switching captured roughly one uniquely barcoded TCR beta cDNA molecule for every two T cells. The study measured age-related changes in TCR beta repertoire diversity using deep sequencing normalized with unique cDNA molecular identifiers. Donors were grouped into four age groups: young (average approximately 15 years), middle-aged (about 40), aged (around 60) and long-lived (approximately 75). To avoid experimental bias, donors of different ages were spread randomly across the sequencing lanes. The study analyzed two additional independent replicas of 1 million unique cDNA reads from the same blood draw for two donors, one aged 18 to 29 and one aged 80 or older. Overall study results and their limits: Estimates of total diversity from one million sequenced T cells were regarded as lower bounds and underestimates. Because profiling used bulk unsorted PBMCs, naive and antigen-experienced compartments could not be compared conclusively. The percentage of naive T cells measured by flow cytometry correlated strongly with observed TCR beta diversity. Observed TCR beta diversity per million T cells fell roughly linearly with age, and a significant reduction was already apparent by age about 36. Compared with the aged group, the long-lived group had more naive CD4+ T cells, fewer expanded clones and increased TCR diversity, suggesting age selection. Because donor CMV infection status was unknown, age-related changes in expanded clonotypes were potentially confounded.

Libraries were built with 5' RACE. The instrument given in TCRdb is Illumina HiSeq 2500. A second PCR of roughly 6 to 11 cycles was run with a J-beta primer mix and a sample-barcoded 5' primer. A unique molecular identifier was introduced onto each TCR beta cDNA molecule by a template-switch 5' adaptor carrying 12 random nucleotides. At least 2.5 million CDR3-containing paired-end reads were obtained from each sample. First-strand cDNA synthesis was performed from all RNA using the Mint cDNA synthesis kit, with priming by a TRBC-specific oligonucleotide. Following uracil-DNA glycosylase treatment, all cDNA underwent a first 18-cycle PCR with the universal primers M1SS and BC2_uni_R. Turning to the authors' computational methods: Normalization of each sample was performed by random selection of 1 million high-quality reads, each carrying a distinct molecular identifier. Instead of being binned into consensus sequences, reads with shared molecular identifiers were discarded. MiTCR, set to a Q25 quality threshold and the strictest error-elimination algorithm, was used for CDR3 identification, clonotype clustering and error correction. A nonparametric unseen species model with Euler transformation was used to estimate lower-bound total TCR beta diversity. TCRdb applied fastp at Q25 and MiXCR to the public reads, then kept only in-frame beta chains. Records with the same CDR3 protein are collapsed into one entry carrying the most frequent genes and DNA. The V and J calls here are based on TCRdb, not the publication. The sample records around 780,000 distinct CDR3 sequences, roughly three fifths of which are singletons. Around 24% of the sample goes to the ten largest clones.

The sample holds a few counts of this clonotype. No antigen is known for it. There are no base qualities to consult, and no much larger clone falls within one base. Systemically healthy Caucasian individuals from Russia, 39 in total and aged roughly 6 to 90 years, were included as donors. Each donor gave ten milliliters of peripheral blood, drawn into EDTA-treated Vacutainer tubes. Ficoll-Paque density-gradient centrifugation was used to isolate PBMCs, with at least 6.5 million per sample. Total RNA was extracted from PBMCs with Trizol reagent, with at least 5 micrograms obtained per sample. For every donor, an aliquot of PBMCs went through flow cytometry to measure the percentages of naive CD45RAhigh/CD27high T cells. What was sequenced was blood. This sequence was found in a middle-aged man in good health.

CDR3 reads: CASGTGRTSGYNEQFF. The DNA sequence is as follows: TGTGCCAGCGGGACGGGGAGGACTAGCGGTTACAATGAGCAGTTCTTC. Recombination linked TRBV6-2 or TRBV6-3 to TRBJ2-1; 10 bases in the junction line up with TRBD2. Reading the germline V gene gives CDR1 MNHEY and CDR2 SVGEGT. V has 8 bases trimmed and J has 4 bases trimmed; junction bases matching no gene number 11. The CDR3 holds 16 amino acids from the cysteine to the phenylalanine. This entry keeps only the CDR3 DNA: 48 bases, framed from base 1.